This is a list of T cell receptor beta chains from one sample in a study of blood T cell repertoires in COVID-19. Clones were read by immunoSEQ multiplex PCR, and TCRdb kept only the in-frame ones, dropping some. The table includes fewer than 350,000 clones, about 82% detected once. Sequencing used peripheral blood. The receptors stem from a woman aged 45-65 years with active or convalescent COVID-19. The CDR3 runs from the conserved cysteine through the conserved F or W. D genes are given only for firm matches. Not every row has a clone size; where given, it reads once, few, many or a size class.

CDR3aa: CASSIAGAYEQYF; CDR3nt: TGTGCCAGCAGCATAGCGGGGGCCTACGAGCAGTACTTC; d_gene: TRBD2; abundance: NA; v_gene: TRBV12-3/TRBV12-4; j_gene: TRBJ2-7
CDR3aa: CASSADRSTTETQYF; CDR3nt: TGTGCCAGCAGCGCTGACAGATCTACTACGGAGACCCAGTACTTC; d_gene: NA; abundance: NA; v_gene: TRBV6-5; j_gene: TRBJ2-5
CDR3aa: CASSPGAVETQYF; CDR3nt: TGTGCCAGCTCACCAGGGGCGGTTGAGACCCAGTACTTC; d_gene: NA; abundance: NA; v_gene: TRBV18; j_gene: TRBJ2-5
CDR3aa: CASSPSWGEETQYF; CDR3nt: TGTGCCAGCAGCCCCTCCTGGGGGGAAGAGACCCAGTACTTC; d_gene: NA; abundance: NA; v_gene: TRBV6-5; j_gene: TRBJ2-5
CDR3aa: CSASGVAGGHTDTQYF; CDR3nt: TGCAGTGCTAGTGGAGTAGCGGGAGGGCACACAGATACGCAGTATTTT; d_gene: TRBD2; abundance: NA; v_gene: TRBV20-1; j_gene: TRBJ2-3
CDR3aa: CASSQRRETYEQYF; CDR3nt: TGTGCCAGCAGCCAAAGACGGGAGACCTACGAGCAGTACTTC; d_gene: NA; abundance: NA; v_gene: TRBV3-1/TRBV3-2; j_gene: TRBJ2-7
CDR3aa: CASSLNRGPDTEAFF; CDR3nt: TGCGCCAGCAGTCTGAACAGGGGCCCCGACACTGAAGCTTTCTTT; d_gene: TRBD1; abundance: NA; v_gene: TRBV5-1; j_gene: TRBJ1-1
CDR3aa: CASSSGTSGGVETQYF; CDR3nt: TGTGCCAGCAGCTCCGGGACTAGCGGGGGGGTAGAGACCCAGTACTTC; d_gene: TRBD2; abundance: NA; v_gene: TRBV5-4; j_gene: TRBJ2-5
CDR3aa: CASSQNRGEEEKLFF; CDR3nt: TGTGCCAGCAGCCAGAACAGGGGAGAAGAGGAAAAACTGTTTTTT; d_gene: TRBD1; abundance: NA; v_gene: TRBV3-1/TRBV3-2; j_gene: TRBJ1-4
CDR3aa: CASRGTATNEKLFF; CDR3nt: TGTGCCAGCAGAGGGACAGCAACTAATGAAAAACTGTTTTTT; d_gene: TRBD1; abundance: NA; v_gene: TRBV6-5; j_gene: TRBJ1-4
CDR3aa: CASPSMNTEAFF; CDR3nt: TGTGCCAGCCCATCCATGAACACTGAAGCTTTCTTT; d_gene: NA; abundance: NA; v_gene: TRBV6-5; j_gene: TRBJ1-1
CDR3aa: CSVVGRGGLRNEKLFF; CDR3nt: TGCAGCGTAGTAGGTAGGGGGGGGCTTCGTAATGAAAAACTGTTTTTT; d_gene: NA; abundance: NA; v_gene: TRBV29-1; j_gene: TRBJ1-4
CDR3aa: CASSAEGTVLSGANVLTF; CDR3nt: TGTGCCAGCAGTGCGGAGGGGACCGTTCTCTCTGGGGCCAACGTCCTGACTTTC; d_gene: NA; abundance: NA; v_gene: TRBV6-1; j_gene: TRBJ2-6
CDR3aa: CASRTYREQETQYF; CDR3nt: TGTGCCAGCAGAACCTACAGGGAACAAGAGACCCAGTACTTC; d_gene: NA; abundance: NA; v_gene: TRBV28; j_gene: TRBJ2-5
CDR3aa: CASSYSGQGAYNEQFF; CDR3nt: TGTGCCAGCAGTTACTCGGGACAGGGTGCCTACAATGAGCAGTTCTTC; d_gene: TRBD1; abundance: NA; v_gene: TRBV6-2/TRBV6-3; j_gene: TRBJ2-1
CDR3aa: CASSQVLAGNNEQFF; CDR3nt: TGCGCCAGCAGCCAGGTTCTAGCGGGGAACAATGAGCAGTTCTTC; d_gene: TRBD2; abundance: once; v_gene: TRBV4-1; j_gene: TRBJ2-1
CDR3aa: CASSLGDRGLPWAYGYTF; CDR3nt: TGTGCCAGCAGCTTAGGGGACAGGGGACTTCCCTGGGCCTATGGCTACACCTTC; d_gene: TRBD1; abundance: NA; v_gene: TRBV11-2; j_gene: TRBJ1-2
CDR3aa: CASSATPGFDTGELFF; CDR3nt: TGTGCCAGCAGCGCAACCCCCGGGTTCGACACCGGGGAGCTGTTTTTT; d_gene: NA; abundance: few; v_gene: TRBV9; j_gene: TRBJ2-2
CDR3aa: CASSLSSWSGTEAFF; CDR3nt: TGCGCCAGCAGCTTATCATCCTGGTCGGGGACTGAAGCTTTCTTT; d_gene: NA; abundance: few; v_gene: TRBV5-1; j_gene: TRBJ1-1